This is a list of T cell receptor beta chains from one sample in a study of blood T cell repertoires in COVID-19. The table came from immunoSEQ multiplex PCR; TCRdb's copy has only in-frame clones and leaves some out. Counted here are a few hundred thousand clones, about four fifths occurring once; the ten biggest clones make up 1.5%. Sequencing was performed on peripheral blood. The receptors were gathered from a middle-aged woman who had recovered from COVID-19. The CDR3 runs from the conserved cysteine through the conserved F or W. The order of the fields is J gene, V gene, D gene, clone size, CDR3 DNA, CDR3 protein. The D gene is left open where the match is weak. Size is omitted from some rows. Given values are once, few, many or a class for expanded clones.

TRBJ2-3 | TRBV11-2 | TRBD1 | NA | TGTGCCAGCAGCCCACAGGGGGATACGCAGTATTTT | CASSPQGDTQYF
TRBJ1-3 | TRBV5-1 | TRBD1 | NA | TGCGCCAGCAGCTTGGGCGGGACAGGGGTATTTGGAAACACCATATATTTT | CASSLGGTGVFGNTIYF
TRBJ2-2 | TRBV7-2 | NA | NA | TGTGCCAGCAGCTTAGTGGGGGGGCCAGGCACCGGGGAGCTGTTTTTT | CASSLVGGPGTGELFF
TRBJ1-2 | TRBV12-3/TRBV12-4 | TRBD1 | NA | TGTGCCAGCAACAGGGGCCGAAGGTATGGCTACACCTTC | CASNRGRRYGYTF
TRBJ2-1 | TRBV19 | NA | NA | TGTGCCAGTAGTTGGAACAGGGCCGATGAGCAGTTCTTC | CASSWNRADEQFF
TRBJ2-1 | TRBV5-1 | TRBD2 | NA | TGCGCCAGCAGCTTAGCGGGACTCCCTTCCTACAATGAGCAGTTCTTC | CASSLAGLPSYNEQFF
TRBJ2-5 | TRBV9 | TRBD2 | NA | TGTGCCAGCAGCATAAGAGCCGGGACTAGCGCCAGAGAGACCCAGTACTTC | CASSIRAGTSARETQYF
TRBJ1-1 | TRBV11-3 | TRBD1 | NA | TGTGCCAGCAGCCCTATTGGACAGGGCCCTAGTCAAGCTTTCTTT | CASSPIGQGPSQAFF
TRBJ2-3 | TRBV6-5 | TRBD2 | NA | TGTGCCAGCAGTCGACTAGCGGGGGAGGTAGATACGCAGTATTTT | CASSRLAGEVDTQYF
TRBJ2-7 | TRBV28 | TRBD1 | NA | TGTGCCAGCAGTAAACCGACAGGGGGCCACGAGCAGTACTTC | CASSKPTGGHEQYF
TRBJ2-2 | TRBV11-3 | NA | NA | TGTGCCAGCAGCTTAGATATGGGCAGACCCACCGGGGAGCTGTTTTTT | CASSLDMGRPTGELFF
TRBJ2-5 | TRBV28 | TRBD2 | NA | TGTGCCAGCGGGTCATCCGGGACGGGAGGGGAGACCCAGTACTTC | CASGSSGTGGETQYF
TRBJ1-2 | TRBV30 | NA | many | TGTGCCTGGAGTGTAGGAACAGATTACTACACCTTC | CAWSVGTDYYTF
TRBJ2-1 | TRBV27 | TRBD1 | NA | TGTGCCAGCAGCCCCGGACAGGGATCACTTTTCTACAATGAGCAGTTCTTC | CASSPGQGSLFYNEQFF
TRBJ1-1 | TRBV7-9 | NA | NA | TGTGCCAGCAGCCTAGAAGCCCTTGATCCTGAAGCTTTCTTT | CASSLEALDPEAFF
TRBJ2-3 | TRBV2 | NA | NA | TGTGCCAGCAGTTCGGACAGTGGGACAGATACGCAGTATTTT | CASSSDSGTDTQYF
TRBJ1-2 | TRBV3-1/TRBV3-2 | NA | NA | TGTGCCAGCAGCCAAGAAGGGGTTAGCTACACCTTC | CASSQEGVSYTF
TRBJ2-5 | TRBV7-3 | NA | NA | TGTGCCAGCAGCTTATCGGGGATCCAAGAGACCCAGTACTTC | CASSLSGIQETQYF
TRBJ2-7 | TRBV2 | TRBD1 | NA | TGTGCCAGCAGCCGCGGACAGGGCTCCTACGAGCAGTACTTC | CASSRGQGSYEQYF
TRBJ2-2 | TRBV6-5 | NA | NA | TGTGCCAGCATTGCCCATAGTGGGGGGGGCCGGGAGCTGTTTTTT | CASIAHSGGGRELFF
TRBJ2-3 | TRBV9 | TRBD2 | NA | TGTGCCAGCAGCGTAGATGGGACTAGCGGGGAACCGACAGATACGCAGTATTTT | CASSVDGTSGEPTDTQYF
TRBJ1-6 | TRBV7-2 | TRBD1 | NA | TGTGCCAGCAGCTCACTGGGACAGGGCGCTAATTCACCCCTCCACTTT | CASSSLGQGANSPLHF
TRBJ1-2 | TRBV5-1 | TRBD1 | NA | TGCGCCAGCAGCTTTGGAATGGGACAGGAGGAGAACTATGGCTACACCTTC | CASSFGMGQEENYGYTF
TRBJ1-6 | TRBV28 | NA | NA | TGTGCCAGCAGTCTCACTCAGGGTCTTAGGAATTCACCCCTCCACTTT | CASSLTQGLRNSPLHF
TRBJ2-3 | TRBV9 | TRBD2 | NA | TGTGCCAGCAGCGAGACTAGCGCGAGGGTAGATACGCAGTATTTT | CASSETSARVDTQYF
TRBJ2-1 | TRBV6-2/TRBV6-3 | TRBD2 | NA | TGTGCCAGCAGTTACGATCTTAGGATAGCGGGGGGCCGGTACAATGAGCAGTTCTTC | CASSYDLRIAGGRYNEQFF
TRBJ1-5 | TRBV27 | NA | few | TGTGCCAGCAGTTTATCCCACCGGGGTCTCAATCAGCCCCAGCATTTT | CASSLSHRGLNQPQHF
TRBJ1-1 | TRBV2 | NA | NA | TGTGCCAGCAGTTGGGACATGAACACTGAAGCTTTCTTT | CASSWDMNTEAFF
TRBJ1-4 | TRBV9 | NA | NA | TGTGCCAGCAGCGTAGCCGGGGGACGGGGTAATGAAAAACTGTTTTTT | CASSVAGGRGNEKLFF
TRBJ2-4 | TRBV11-2 | TRBD1 | NA | TGTGCCAGCAGCTCGATCGGCCAGAGACAGGGGAAAAACATTCAGTACTTC | CASSSIGQRQGKNIQYF
TRBJ1-4 | TRBV4-1 | NA | once | TGCGCCAGCAGCCATGGATTCGACAGCTCAGAAACTAATGAAAAACTGTTTTTT | CASSHGFDSSETNEKLFF
TRBJ2-7 | TRBV5-1 | NA | few | TGCGCCAGCAGAGAGAACGTCTACGAGCAGTACTTC | CASRENVYEQYF
TRBJ1-2 | TRBV19 | TRBD1 | NA | TGTGCCAGTAGAGCTCCAGGGGGCGCTTATGGCTACACCTTC | CASRAPGGAYGYTF
TRBJ1-2 | TRBV28 | NA | NA | TGTGCCAGCAGACCAGGGAATACGGGTGGCTACACCTTC | CASRPGNTGGYTF
TRBJ2-7 | TRBV9 | TRBD1 | once | TGTGCCAGCAGCCCCGCCCGTGGGACAGGGAATTACGAGCAGTACTTC | CASSPARGTGNYEQYF
TRBJ1-2 | TRBV9 | TRBD1 | NA | TGTGCCAGCAGCGGACGGGACAGGGGCAACTATGGCTACACCTTC | CASSGRDRGNYGYTF
TRBJ2-1 | TRBV6-6 | NA | few | TGTGCCAGCAGGAATGACTGGAACAATGAGCAGTTCTTC | CASRNDWNNEQFF
TRBJ1-2 | TRBV2 | NA | NA | TGTGCCAGCAGGAGCCGCCAGGGAAACTATGGCTACACCTTC | CASRSRQGNYGYTF
TRBJ2-5 | TRBV11-2 | TRBD1 | NA | TGTGCCAGCAGCATCGGACAGGCCATGGGAGAGACCCAGTACTTC | CASSIGQAMGETQYF
TRBJ1-3 | TRBV11-2 | TRBD1 | NA | TGTGCCAGCAGCCAACAGGGGCTTTCGGGAAACACCATATATTTT | CASSQQGLSGNTIYF
TRBJ2-2 | TRBV5-4 | TRBD1 | once | TGTGCCAGCAGCTCTATGATAGGACAGGGGTACACCGGGGAGCTGTTTTTT | CASSSMIGQGYTGELFF
TRBJ2-7 | TRBV14 | TRBD1 | NA | TGTGCCAGCAGCCAAGATTGGAGGCGTGAGGACAGGGGCACCTACGAGCAGTACTTC | CASSQDWRREDRGTYEQYF
TRBJ2-7 | TRBV28 | NA | NA | TGTGCCAGCGGTTCTTTCTACGAGCAGTACTTC | CASGSFYEQYF
TRBJ2-7 | TRBV5-1 | NA | NA | TGCGCCAGCAGCGTGTCGGTGCAGGGGTATAACTACGAGCAGTACTTC | CASSVSVQGYNYEQYF
TRBJ2-7 | TRBV12-3/TRBV12-4 | NA | NA | TGTGCCAGCAGTTCAGGGGCCCACGAGCAGTACTTC | CASSSGAHEQYF
TRBJ2-1 | TRBV7-9 | TRBD2 | NA | TGTGCCAGCAGCTCTCCTAGCGGGGGGGCATACAATGAGCAGTTCTTC | CASSSPSGGAYNEQFF